These 32 T cell receptor beta chains came from one sample sequenced in a study of T-cell memory formation after mild COVID-19. TCRdb analysed the 5' RACE reads with MiXCR anew, one entry per CDR3 protein. This table has some 350,000 distinct CDR3 sequences, 10% to 15% appearing once. Sequenced sample: PBMCs or a T cell subset sorted from them (not recorded which). The receptor set was obtained from a man younger than 35 who had mild COVID-19 (a few samples of this study predate the infection). Cell type and time point are not known.

This clonotype was seen just once. The CDR3 coding sequence is TGTGCCAGCAGTTACTCGAGACTCTCGGATTCACCCCTCCACTTT. Encoded protein: CASSYSRLSDSPLHF. The V call is TRBV6-5, the J call TRBJ1-6; D remains ambiguous. This CDR3 has 15 amino acids. Germline V gives CDR1 MNHEY, CDR2 SVGAGI. The ends were cut back, 0 bases at V and 8 bases at J, with 11 bases in the middle.

This clonotype showed up many times. V and J are TRBV5-1 and TRBJ2-2; possibly TRBD1 for D (6 bases). Between the trimmed V and J ends, which lost 4 bases and 7 bases, there was a span of 11 bases. Germline CDR1 SGHRS, CDR2 YFSETQ. The CDR3 totals 13 residues. The CDR3: CASSPGVNGELFF. Written as DNA, the CDR3 is TGCGCCAGCAGCCCAGGGGTCAACGGGGAGCTGTTTTTT.

The sample holds many counts of this clonotype. The genes are TRBV12-3 or TRBV12-4 and TRBJ1-6; possibly TRBD1 for D (6 bases). The V gene lost 5 bases and the J gene lost 4 bases, with 15 bases spanning the gap. The CDR3 has 16 amino acids. The DNA for the CDR3 is TGTGCCAGCAGTCCCGGGGGCCATTCATATAATTCACCCCTCCACTTT. Protein product: CASSPGGHSYNSPLHF.

The chain has TRBV5-1 and TRBJ1-6; D may be TRBD1 (5 bases). The V and J ends lost 1 base and 7 bases respectively, with 15 bases between them. This CDR3 comprises 16 residues. Germline V lookup: CDR1 SGHRS, CDR2 YFSETQ. The CDR3 spells CASSLSGGHGNSPLHF. The CDR3 DNA reads as TGCGCCAGCAGCTTGAGTGGCGGACATGGGAATTCACCCCTCCACTTT. Combining the CDR3 with reference TRBV5-1 and TRBJ1-6 gives the whole variable domain KAGVTQTPRYLIKTRGQQVTLSCSPISGHRSVSWYQQTPGQGLQFLFEYFSETQRNKGNFPGRFSGRQFSNSRSEMNVSTLELGDSALYLCASSLSGGHGNSPLHFGNGTRLTVT.

This chain connects TRBV4-1 to TRBJ2-1; 9 nucleotides agree with TRBD2. The CDR3 is 17 residues long. CDR1 MGHRA and CDR2 YSYEKL come from the germline V gene. Germline trimming cut 4 bases from V and 2 bases from J; bases unmatched to any gene: 9. The CDR3 region has the DNA TGCGCCAGCAGCCGGGTGGCCCTAGCGGGGCCCTACAATGAGCAGTTCTTC. Its translation: CASSRVALAGPYNEQFF.

The V gene is TRBV6-4, the J gene TRBJ2-3; no definite D call. Germline V gives CDR1 MRHNA, CDR2 SNTAGT. CDR3 length equals 14 residues. The V gene lost 6 bases and the J gene lost 2 bases, with 12 bases spanning the gap. The CDR3 region is CASSVSPYTDTQYF. The DNA of the CDR3 is TGTGCCAGCAGCGTCTCCCCTTACACAGATACGCAGTATTTT.

This clonotype has just a few counts. J is TRBJ1-2 and V is TRBV5-5, with a possible D match to TRBD1 (5 bases). Germline V CDR1 and CDR2: SGHKS, YYEKEE (reference sequence). The CDR3 length is 12 residues. V lost 5 bases to trimming and J lost 6 bases, with 11 bases between them. The CDR3 sequence is CASRQESDGYTF. Here the CDR3 DNA reads TGTGCCAGCAGACAGGAGTCTGATGGCTACACCTTC.

V usage is TRBV4-2 and J usage is TRBJ2-5; 7 bases are shared with TRBD1. The CDR3 consists of 15 residues. The ends lost 0 bases at V and 3 bases at J; junction bases unmatched: 4. Germline V gives CDR1 LGHNA, CDR2 YNFKEQ. CDR3 protein: CASSQETGNEETQYF. The CDR3 DNA reads as TGTGCCAGCAGCCAAGAGACAGGGAATGAAGAGACCCAGTACTTC.

Many counts were recorded for this clonotype. The chain joins TRBV20-1 to TRBJ2-5; 7 bases are a match to TRBD2. J gave up 2 bases and V 5 bases, and 8 bases lay outside the gene matches. The CDR3 is 14 residues long. Germline CDR1 and CDR2: DFQATT and SNEGSKA (reference sequence). Here the CDR3 reads CSADHLREQETQYF. As DNA, the CDR3 is TGCAGTGCTGACCACTTGCGGGAGCAAGAGACCCAGTACTTC.

In its sample, this clonotype was seen a few times. The V call is TRBV7-9, the J call TRBJ1-5; D gene unclear. The V and J ends lost 1 base and 1 base respectively, with 8 bases between them. Germline assignment: CDR1 SEHNR and CDR2 FQNEAQ (reference sequence). The CDR3 contains 15 residues. CDR3 protein: CASSLGGSSNQPQHF. The CDR3 DNA reads as TGTGCCAGCAGCTTAGGCGGGAGCAGCAATCAGCCCCAGCATTTT. Filled out from reference TRBV7-9 and TRBJ1-5, the complete variable domain reads DTGVSQNPRHKITKRGQNVTFRCDPISEHNRLYWYRQTLGQGPEFLTYFQNEAQLEKSRLLSDRFSAERPKGSFSTLEIQRTEQGDSAMYLCASSLGGSSNQPQHFGDGTRLSIL.

This clonotype was counted only a few times. The J gene is TRBJ1-2, the V gene TRBV19; D is uncertain. CDR1 is LNHDA, CDR2 SQIVND, per germline (reference sequence). The CDR3 has 13 residues. V gave up 5 bases and J gave up 3 bases, with 10 bases separating them. The chain's CDR3 is CASSGLVDYGYTF. The CDR3 DNA follows: TGTGCCAGTAGTGGACTGGTTGACTATGGCTACACCTTC. Based on the CDR3 plus reference TRBV19 and TRBJ1-2, the full variable domain is DGGITQSPKYLFRKEGQNVTLSCEQNLNHDAMYWYRQDPGQGLRLIYYSQIVNDFQKGDIAEGYSVSREKKESFPLTVTSAQKNPTAFYLCASSGLVDYGYTFGSGTRLTVV.

V gene TRBV10-3 combines with J gene TRBJ2-7; D not resolved. This CDR3 spans 15 amino acids. Trimming cost V 0 bases and J 3 bases, with 12 bases left between them. CDR1 is ENHRY, CDR2 SYGVKD, per germline. The CDR3 DNA reads TGTGCCATCAGTGAGTCGTTCCAAAACGGCTACGAGCAGTACGTC. This codes for CAISESFQNGYEQYV.

This clonotype was counted only a few times. This chain connects TRBV7-9 to TRBJ1-1; the D is unclear. V gave up 4 bases and J gave up 4 bases, with 13 bases separating them. Germline-derived CDR1 and CDR2 are SEHNR and FQNEAQ (reference sequence). CDR3 size: 14 residues. The CDR3 protein is CASSYAGAGTEAFF. The CDR3 region has the DNA TGTGCCAGCAGCTATGCGGGCGCGGGCACTGAAGCTTTCTTT.

The chain uses TRBV6-6 and TRBJ1-1; perhaps TRBD1 as D (5 bases). This CDR3 region has 15 residues. Germline V gene lookup returns CDR1 MNHNY and CDR2 SVGAGI (reference sequence). Trimming took off 2 bases at V and 3 bases at J, with 13 bases between the two ends. The CDR3 sequence is CASSYRPGWDTEAFF. In nucleotides, the CDR3 is TGTGCCAGCAGTTACCGGCCAGGGTGGGACACTGAAGCTTTCTTT.

This clonotype was seen more than once but under ten times. This sequence joins TRBV7-2 and TRBJ2-1; no clear D. Germline lookup yields CDR1 SGHTA and CDR2 FQGNSA. Trimming removed 1 base at V and 11 bases at J, with 9 bases between. The CDR3 totals 12 residues. CDR3 residues: CASSLVTLKQFF. The DNA for the CDR3 is TGTGCCAGCAGCTTAGTCACCTTGAAGCAGTTCTTC.

The V call is TRBV18, the J call TRBJ2-1; tentative D call: TRBD1 (5 bases). The CDR3 is 16 residues long. Germline CDR1 is KGHSH and CDR2 is LQKENI. V was shortened by 0 bases and J by 7 bases, with 16 bases between the two germline ends. The CDR3: CASSPPLSAGPNEQFF. CDR3 in DNA: TGTGCCAGCTCACCACCTCTTTCGGCAGGGCCGAATGAGCAGTTCTTC.

This clonotype turned up a few times. The chain is built from TRBV20-1 and TRBJ2-5, with 7 bases lining up with TRBD2. After removal of 6 bases from V and 3 bases from J, the junction contained 7 bases not matched to a gene. Germline CDR1 reads DFQATT; CDR2 reads SNEGSKA (reference sequence). The CDR3 runs 13 residues. CDR3 bases: TGCAGTGCCAGGCTGAGCGGGGAAGAGACCCAGTACTTC. Translation gives CSARLSGEETQYF.

The chain employs TRBV12-3 or TRBV12-4 and TRBJ1-1, with D unresolved. This CDR3 is 13 amino acids long. Deletions cut 8 bases from V and 4 bases from J, with 14 bases between. CDR3: CASSGKLGTEAFF. The CDR3 region has the DNA TGTGCCAGCTCGGGGAAATTGGGCACTGAAGCTTTCTTT.

This clonotype was picked up many times. The CDR3 is CASSVGGKSTDTQYF. The CDR3 DNA is TGTGCCAGCAGCGTTGGGGGGAAATCCACAGATACGCAGTATTTT. The V call is TRBV9, the J call TRBJ2-3; possibly TRBD2 for D (6 bases). The germline V gene has CDR1 SGDLS and CDR2 YYNGEE. V shed 2 bases and J shed 2 bases, with 12 bases lying between them. CDR3 length: 15 amino acids. The variable domain in full, with the rest retrieved from reference TRBV9 and TRBJ2-3, is DSGVTQTPKHLITATGQRVTLRCSPRSGDLSVYWYQQSLDQGLQFLIQYYNGEERAKGNILERFSAQQFPDLHSELNLSSLELGDSALYFCASSVGGKSTDTQYFGPGTRLTVL.

The rearrangement links TRBV7-2 to TRBJ1-5; D uncertain. Germline V gives CDR1 SGHTA, CDR2 FQGNSA. This CDR3 region has 13 residues. Trimming removed 2 bases at V and 6 bases at J, with 8 bases between. The CDR3 loop reads CASSLFGRQPQHF. The CDR3 bases are TGTGCCAGCAGCTTATTCGGACGTCAGCCCCAGCATTTT.

Note on this clonotype: The junction shows a germline mismatch at one end, possibly a read error. The V and J genes are TRBV7-8 and TRBJ2-5, with D uncertain. Germline values: CDR1 SGHVS, CDR2 FQNEAQ. This CDR3 contains 11 residues. The CDR3 DNA is TGTGCCAGCAGCTTAATAGAGGCCCAGTACTTC. Translation gives CASSLIEAQYF. Complete variable domain (other parts from reference TRBV7-8 and TRBJ2-5): GAGVSQSPRYKVAKRGQDVALRCDPISGHVSLFWYQQALGQGPEFLTYFQNEAQLDKSGLPSDRFFAERPEGSVSTLKIQRTQQEDSAVYLCASSLIEAQYFGPGTRLLVL.

The rearrangement uses TRBV3-1 and TRBJ1-5; 7 bases match TRBD1. This CDR3 region has 22 residues. Trimming at V came to 2 bases and at J to 0 bases, leaving 22 bases not matched to a gene. Germline CDR1 and CDR2: LGHDT and YNNKEL (reference sequence). The CDR3 sequence is CASSQLRDSLSLVENSNQPQHF. Here the CDR3 DNA reads TGTGCCAGCAGCCAACTCCGGGACAGCTTATCGCTCGTTGAAAATAGCAATCAGCCCCAGCATTTT.

CDR3 sequence (DNA): TGTGCCAGCAGCTTAGAATGGGGACAGCGTCCTGAAGCTTTCTTT. As protein: CASSLEWGQRPEAFF. The rearrangement joins TRBV7-9 to TRBJ1-1; 7 positions agree with TRBD1. The CDR3 has 15 residues. CDR1 SEHNR and CDR2 FQNEAQ come from the germline V gene (reference sequence). The ends lost 1 base at V and 6 bases at J; junction bases unmatched: 8.

There are a few counts of this clonotype. The chain uses TRBV12-3 or TRBV12-4 and TRBJ2-6; D call uncertain. This CDR3 has 14 amino acids. Trimming left V 8 bases short and J 4 bases short, with 12 bases between. The CDR3 bases are TGTGCCAGCCGCCCTTCTGTCGGGGCCAACGTCCTGACTTTC. It specifies CASRPSVGANVLTF.

This clonotype was counted only a few times. The chain combines TRBV12-3 or TRBV12-4 with TRBJ2-5, with 8 bases lining up with TRBD1. The CDR3 has 15 amino acids. The J segment lost 4 bases and the V segment lost 4 bases, leaving 8 bases of the junction unmatched. In nucleotides, the CDR3 is TGTGCCAGCAGTTCCGGGACAGGCCAGGCAGAGACCCAGTACTTC. It translates to CASSSGTGQAETQYF.

This clonotype has ten or more counts. This chain links TRBV5-5 with TRBJ2-7, with 7 bases fitting TRBD2. Germline V lookup: CDR1 SGHKS, CDR2 YYEKEE (reference sequence). This CDR3 is 18 amino acids long. Unmatched junction bases numbered 16, after V lost 2 bases and J lost 2 bases. CDR3 in DNA: TGTGCCAGCAGCTTACAAGCGGGGCTCTCCCCTTACCCCTACGAGCAGTACGTC. Its translation: CASSLQAGLSPYPYEQYV.

This chain uses TRBV27 with TRBJ1-1, with D unclear. Germline loops: CDR1 MNHEY, CDR2 SMNVEV (reference sequence). The CDR3 spans 14 residues. V was shortened by 3 bases and J by 1 base, with 9 bases between the two germline ends. CDR3 DNA: TGTGCCAGCAGTTTTCGTTCAGCGAACACTGAAGCTTTCTTT. It is translated as CASSFRSANTEAFF.

This clonotype occurred many times. The chain uses TRBV27 and TRBJ1-2, with TRBD1 as a possible D gene (5 bases). The CDR3 length is 14 residues. The V and J ends lost 5 bases and 0 bases respectively, with 10 bases between them. Germline CDR1 reads MNHEY; CDR2 reads SMNVEV (reference sequence). CDR3 sequence (DNA): TGTGCCAGCAGTCCCGGGGGAGCTAACTATGGCTACACCTTC. This sequence encodes CASSPGGANYGYTF.

This clonotype was recorded a few times. The rearrangement links TRBV4-3 to TRBJ2-6; D gene uncertain. Germline CDR1 is LGHNA and CDR2 is YSLEER. Between the trimmed V and J ends, which lost 0 bases and 0 bases, there was a span of 9 bases. CDR3 length equals 17 residues. CDR3 loop: CASSQDILSSGANVLTF. CDR3 DNA sequence: TGCGCCAGCAGCCAAGATATCCTGAGCTCTGGGGCCAACGTCCTGACTTTC.

This clonotype is large. The V call is TRBV4-1, the J call TRBJ2-1; 8 positions match TRBD2. The CDR3 length is 15 residues. With V trimmed by 0 bases and J by 9 bases, 7 bases remained unmatched. Germline loops: CDR1 MGHRA, CDR2 YSYEKL. The DNA for the CDR3 is TGCGCCAGCAGCCAAGATTCCGGGGGGGCCGGTGAGCAGTTCTTC. Amino acids: CASSQDSGGAGEQFF.

The chain joins TRBV5-5 to TRBJ1-5, with TRBD1 identical over 8 bases. Germline V gene lookup returns CDR1 SGHKS and CDR2 YYEKEE (reference sequence). The CDR3 contains 17 residues. V lost 5 bases and J lost 7; bases outside the gene matches: 17. CDR3 nucleotides: TGTGCCAGCAGTCCTCACGGCCGGACAGGGCCTGGGCAGCCCCAGCATTTT. Translating it yields CASSPHGRTGPGQPQHF.

This clonotype was picked up many times. The rearrangement joins TRBV7-9 to TRBJ2-7; D gene uncertain. The germline V gene has CDR1 SEHNR and CDR2 FQNEAQ (reference sequence). This CDR3 has 14 amino acids. V was pared by 1 base and J by 0 bases, with 7 bases between. CDR3 DNA: TGTGCCAGCAGCTTAGGAGGCCCCTCCTACGAGCAGTACTTC. Translating gives CASSLGGPSYEQYF.